One sample yielded the 6 T cell receptor beta chains listed below, sequenced in a study of PD-L1 blockade in urothelial cancer. Only in-frame clones appear in the TCRdb table, and some are missing; sequencing was by immunoSEQ multiplex PCR. The sample has about 88,000 clones, around 90% seen once. Time point of the sample: pretreatment peripheral blood. The material was PBMCs, obtained around atezolizumab (anti-PD-L1) treatment. These receptors were taken from a woman aged 80 or over with urothelial cancer.

V usage is TRBV28 and J usage is TRBJ1-1; D is possibly TRBD1 (6 bases). CDR1 is MDHEN and CDR2 is SYDVKM in the germline V gene. This CDR3 comprises 14 residues. V was shortened by 6 bases and J by 1 base, with 12 bases between the two germline ends. CDR3 protein: CASRAGTQNTEAFF. As DNA, the CDR3 is TGTGCCAGCAGAGCCGGGACACAGAACACTGAAGCTTTCTTT.

This chain connects TRBV20-1 to TRBJ1-4; D is uncertain. Trimming left V 4 bases short and J 8 bases short, with 8 bases between. Germline values: CDR1 DFQATT, CDR2 SNEGSKA (reference sequence). The CDR3 consists of 11 residues. CDR3 residues: CSAKTGEKLFF. As DNA, the CDR3 is TGCAGTGCTAAAACGGGAGAAAAACTGTTTTTT.

The chain recombines TRBV18 with TRBJ1-3, with D unclear. Germline V gene lookup returns CDR1 KGHSH and CDR2 LQKENI. Trimming pared 3 bases from V and 0 bases from J, leaving 15 bases between. The CDR3 is made up of 17 amino acids. Here the CDR3 reads CASSPQADVGSGNTIYF. CDR3 coding DNA: TGTGCCAGCTCACCGCAAGCGGATGTGGGCTCTGGAAACACCATATATTTT.

This chain uses TRBV11-3 with TRBJ2-2; possibly TRBD2 for D (6 bases). Between the trimmed V and J ends, which lost 6 bases and 0 bases, there was a span of 11 bases. This CDR3 has 15 amino acids. Germline CDR1 and CDR2: SGHNT and YENEEA. This CDR3 reads CASSRGGTNTGELFF. Written as DNA, the CDR3 is TGTGCCAGCAGTAGGGGAGGTACGAACACCGGGGAGCTGTTTTTT.

This clone was detected a few times. The rearrangement joins TRBV7-9 to TRBJ1-2; tentatively, D is TRBD1 (5 bases). The CDR3 is made up of 14 amino acids. Germline values: CDR1 SEHNR, CDR2 FQNEAQ (reference sequence). Trimming pared 0 bases from V and 9 bases from J, leaving 14 bases between. The CDR3 DNA sequence: TGTGCCAGCAGCTTAGCTACCATCCAGGGAAGCTACACCTTC. This gives the protein CASSLATIQGSYTF.

The chain joins TRBV7-7 to TRBJ2-3; the D gene is possibly TRBD2 (6 bases). V lost 5 bases, J lost 1 base, and 10 bases lay in between. The CDR3 contains 14 residues. Germline CDR1 and CDR2: SSHAT and FNYEAQ (reference sequence). Written as DNA, the CDR3 is TGTGCCAGCAGCAGAGGAGGGGGCACAGATACGCAGTATTTT. Amino acid sequence: CASSRGGGTDTQYF.